The entry that follows covers one T cell receptor beta chain sequence. No antigen is known for it. This entry is derived from a study of OX40 agonist ivuxolimab in advanced cancers. Overall study context: Patients were 82.7% male with ages about 23 to 90, mean approximately 62. Findings and limits, study-wide: Both blood CD4+ and CD8+ T cells showed clonal growth by week 6 at 0.1 to 3.0 mg/kg. In general, CD8+ T cells held more expanded clones than CD4+ did, on average.

This table comes from immunoSEQ multiplex PCR, and its TCRdb copy is limited to in-frame clones, with some not included. The sample includes 50,000 to 65,000 clones, 80% to 90% of them seen just once. This CDR3 region has 15 residues. Trimming shortened V by 0 bases and J by 8 bases, and 14 bases separated the two germline ends. Germline V gene data show CDR1 as MNHNS and CDR2 as SASEGT. The TCR comes from an adult with an advanced solid tumor such as melanoma, head and neck, liver or kidney cancer. The input for sequencing was CD4+ or CD8+ T cells sorted from blood, taken in a trial of the OX40 agonist ivuxolimab. The chain combines TRBV6-1 with TRBJ2-1; no clear D gene. The CDR3 protein is CASSEAGYGGHEQFF. Written as DNA, the CDR3 is TGTGCCAGCAGTGAAGCAGGGTACGGCGGCCATGAGCAGTTCTTC.